The 30 T cell receptor beta chains presented below share a single source sample, sequenced in a study of blood T cell repertoires in COVID-19. The assay was immunoSEQ multiplex PCR, and TCRdb's table has in-frame clones only and misses some. The sample shows about 210,000 clones, about 91% of them seen only once. Specimen: peripheral blood. Receptors originate from a woman in her 40s with acute or convalescent COVID-19.

This clone was seen a handful of times. The rearrangement joins TRBV5-6 to TRBJ1-1; TRBD1 aligns across 11 bases. CDR1 is SGHDT, CDR2 YYEEEE, per germline. CDR3 length: 15 residues. The V and J ends lost 4 bases and 4 bases, in that order; junction bases with no gene match: 6. The CDR3 reads CASSGPGTGGTEAFF. The DNA of the CDR3 is TGTGCCAGCAGCGGTCCCGGGACAGGGGGCACTGAAGCTTTCTTT.

V usage is TRBV5-1 and J usage is TRBJ2-2, with TRBD2 as a possible D gene (5 bases). The germline V and J ends were trimmed by 1 base and 0 bases, with 10 bases remaining between them. Germline values: CDR1 SGHRS, CDR2 YFSETQ. The CDR3 has 16 amino acids. CDR3 residues: CASSLQSGTNTGELFF. The CDR3 DNA reads TGCGCCAGCAGCTTGCAATCGGGGACGAACACCGGGGAGCTGTTTTTT.

The chain employs TRBV18 and TRBJ2-1; the D gene is possibly TRBD2 (6 bases). The V end was cut by 3 bases, the J end by 4 bases, with 10 bases between. This CDR3 spans 14 amino acids. From germline, CDR1 is KGHSH and CDR2 LQKENI. The DNA of the CDR3 is TGTGCCAGCTCACCGGAGGGCAGATACAATGAGCAGTTCTTC. Its protein is CASSPEGRYNEQFF.

This chain links TRBV13 with TRBJ1-6; D gene unclear. V lost 5 bases and J lost 10, with 12 bases in between. Germline values: CDR1 PRHDT, CDR2 FYEKMQ (reference sequence). This CDR3 is built from 13 residues. The CDR3 DNA is TGTGCCAGCAGCCTTTCAGGACTATCACCCCTCCACTTT. Translating gives CASSLSGLSPLHF.

In its sample, this clone was seen a few times. The chain has TRBV9 and TRBJ1-1; no clear D. Trimming took off 3 bases at V and 1 base at J, with 10 bases between the two ends. The CDR3 sequence is 14 residues long. Germline values: CDR1 SGDLS, CDR2 YYNGEE. CDR3 protein: CASSGPGKNTEAFF. CDR3 in DNA: TGTGCCAGCAGCGGGCCCGGGAAGAACACTGAAGCTTTCTTT.

A single count supports this clone. The chain couples TRBV30 to TRBJ1-2; TRBD1 agrees at 7 bases. V was pared by 7 bases and J by 3 bases, with 5 bases of the junction left unmatched. CDR1 is GTSNPN, CDR2 SVGIG, per germline (reference sequence). The CDR3 sequence is 12 residues long. The CDR3 sequence is CAFRTGHYGYTF. The CDR3 coding sequence is TGTGCCTTCCGGACAGGCCACTATGGCTACACCTTC.

The chain employs TRBV9 and TRBJ1-1; 9 nucleotides match TRBD1. Germline CDR1 reads SGDLS; CDR2 reads YYNGEE. With V trimmed by 3 bases and J by 6 bases, 6 bases remained unmatched. The CDR3 contains 14 residues. CDR3 nucleotides: TGTGCCAGCAGCGCGGGACAGGGTCGCGCTGAAGCTTTCTTT. Encoded protein: CASSAGQGRAEAFF.

The V gene is TRBV12-3 or TRBV12-4, the J gene TRBJ1-1; the D is unclear. V was trimmed by 8 bases and J by 0 bases, leaving 10 bases between them. The CDR3 is made up of 13 amino acids. The CDR3 region has the DNA TGTGCCAGCCGGGTTGCACTGAACACTGAAGCTTTCTTT. It yields the protein CASRVALNTEAFF.

This rearrangement joins TRBV6-5 to TRBJ1-5; no definite D call. Trimming pared 6 bases from V and 6 bases from J, leaving 15 bases between. The CDR3 has 14 residues. Germline loops: CDR1 MNHEY, CDR2 SVGAGI. CDR3 sequence: CASSQHWESQPQHF. The CDR3 nucleotides read TGTGCCAGCAGCCAACACTGGGAGAGTCAGCCCCAGCATTTT.

The gene calls are TRBV5-8 and TRBJ2-5, with TRBD1 matching 9 bases. The V and J ends lost 3 bases and 5 bases, in that order; junction bases with no gene match: 2. Germline V gene data show CDR1 as SGHTS and CDR2 as YDEGEE. The CDR3 spans 13 residues. The CDR3 reads CASSYRGRETQYF. CDR3 bases: TGTGCCAGCAGCTACAGGGGGCGGGAGACCCAGTACTTC.

The chain joins TRBV19 to TRBJ1-5; a weak D match, TRBD1 (5 bases). CDR1 and CDR2 (germline): LNHDA, SQIVND (reference sequence). The length of the CDR3 is 12 residues. V lost 10 bases, J lost 3 bases, and 10 bases lay in between. The CDR3 spells CATRQFNQPQHF. Written as DNA, the CDR3 is TGTGCCACCCGACAGTTCAATCAGCCCCAGCATTTT.

The V and J genes are TRBV29-1 and TRBJ1-5, with TRBD1 as a possible D gene (5 bases). Between the trimmed V and J ends, which lost 4 bases and 0 bases, there was a span of 7 bases. Germline-derived CDR1 and CDR2 are SQVTM and ANQGSEA. The CDR3 is made up of 13 amino acids. CDR3 region: CSVGQGSNQPQHF. The CDR3, as DNA: TGCAGCGTTGGGCAGGGTAGCAATCAGCCCCAGCATTTT.

This clone was seen only once. This rearrangement joins TRBV19 to TRBJ1-1; no definite D call. V was clipped by 5 bases and J by 4 bases, with 17 bases between them. The CDR3 length is 15 residues. Germline V gives CDR1 LNHDA, CDR2 SQIVND (reference sequence). DNA of the CDR3: TGTGCCAGTAGTTCCCCAGCCTCGTGGAGCACTGAAGCTTTCTTT. As protein: CASSSPASWSTEAFF.

The chain joins TRBV10-2 to TRBJ2-7, with D tentatively TRBD1 (6 bases). Deletions cut 3 bases from V and 7 bases from J, with 13 bases between. Germline CDR1 is WSHSY and CDR2 is SAAADI. This CDR3 spans 13 amino acids. Here the CDR3 reads CASSDAQGGEQYV. Written as DNA, the CDR3 is TGCGCCAGCAGTGACGCACAGGGTGGTGAGCAGTACGTC.

The V gene is TRBV19, the J gene TRBJ2-3; D might be TRBD1 (6 bases). Germline V gene data show CDR1 as LNHDA and CDR2 as SQIVND (reference sequence). V was cut by 5 bases and J by 4 bases, with 22 bases left in between. The CDR3 has 17 residues. This chain's CDR3 is CASSPPTMTEGADTQYF. The CDR3 DNA is TGTGCCAGTAGTCCACCAACGATGACAGAGGGGGCAGATACGCAGTATTTT.

The J gene is TRBJ2-5, the V gene TRBV27; 12 bases are a match to TRBD2. Germline CDR1 MNHEY, CDR2 SMNVEV (reference sequence). There are 20 residues in the CDR3. J lost 1 base, V lost 2 bases, and 14 bases had no gene match. The CDR3 here is CASSLAPRLAGALFQETQYF. The CDR3 nucleotides are TGTGCCAGCAGTTTAGCACCTCGACTAGCGGGGGCCCTATTCCAAGAGACCCAGTACTTC.

This chain uses TRBV27 with TRBJ1-4; the match to TRBD1 covers 9 bases. The CDR3 is made up of 15 amino acids. V was clipped by 8 bases and J by 7 bases; unmatched bases: 11. CDR1 and CDR2 (germline): MNHEY, SMNVEV (reference sequence). CDR3 residues: CASGDFGTGIEKLFF. The CDR3 region has the DNA TGTGCCAGCGGAGATTTCGGGACAGGGATTGAAAAACTGTTTTTT.

This clone came up once. The chain recombines TRBV2 with TRBJ2-1; maybe TRBD2 (6 bases). The germline V and J ends were trimmed by 8 bases and 0 bases, with 14 bases remaining between them. The germline CDR1 and CDR2 sequences are SNHLY and FYNNEI. The CDR3 totals 15 residues. As DNA, the CDR3 is TGTGCCAGCGTACTTCGGGGGAGCTCCTACAATGAGCAGTTCTTC. It encodes CASVLRGSSYNEQFF.

The chain couples TRBV5-1 to TRBJ2-3, with 14 nucleotides matching TRBD2. Unmatched junction bases numbered 10, after V lost 1 base and J lost 0 bases. The CDR3 has 20 residues. Germline CDR1 reads SGHRS; CDR2 reads YFSETQ. The CDR3 protein is CASSLLLRLAGGLSTDTQYF. The CDR3 region has the DNA TGCGCCAGCAGCTTGCTGCTGAGACTAGCGGGGGGGTTGAGCACAGATACGCAGTATTTT.

V is TRBV27 and J is TRBJ1-6, with 8 bases lining up with TRBD1. V shed 9 bases and J 9 bases; nucleotides not matched to a gene: 4. The CDR3 consists of 12 residues. Germline CDR1 and CDR2: MNHEY and SMNVEV (reference sequence). The CDR3 here is CASRTGRSPLHF. The DNA for the CDR3 is TGTGCCAGTAGGACAGGGCGTTCACCCCTCCACTTT.

This clone was recorded once. The V gene is TRBV4-2, the J gene TRBJ2-3; 7 nucleotides match TRBD1. The CDR3 consists of 16 residues. V was pared by 4 bases and J by 4 bases, with 11 bases of the junction left unmatched. Germline CDR1 is LGHNA and CDR2 is YNFKEQ. For the CDR3, the DNA is TGTGCCAGCAGCCTCCGGGATGGGACAGCGGCAGATACGCAGTATTTT. Amino acids: CASSLRDGTAADTQYF.

The rearrangement links TRBV18 to TRBJ1-6, with a tentative D call TRBD1 (6 bases). The V gene's germline CDR1 is KGHSH and CDR2 LQKENI. This CDR3 contains 15 residues. The V end lost 4 bases, the J end lost 5 bases, and 12 bases lay between the germline ends. Here the CDR3 DNA reads TGTGCCAGCTCACTCCAGGACAGTAATAATTCACCCCTCCACTTT. The encoded protein is CASSLQDSNNSPLHF.

This chain links TRBV9 with TRBJ2-6, with 10 bases aligning to TRBD1. The germline gives CDR1 SGDLS, CDR2 YYNGEE. J was trimmed by 4 bases and V by 4 bases; bases with no gene match: 17. The CDR3 contains 20 residues. The CDR3 coding sequence is TGTGCCAGCAGCTTTCAACCTCCCGGGACAGGGGTCGACGGGGCCAACGTCCTGACTTTC. Protein: CASSFQPPGTGVDGANVLTF.

The chain employs TRBV19 and TRBJ2-3; D is undetermined. The CDR3 is 14 amino acids. Germline V CDR1 and CDR2: LNHDA, SQIVND (reference sequence). Deletions cut 2 bases from V and 1 base from J, with 7 bases between. As DNA, the CDR3 is TGTGCCAGTAGTATACAGGTAGGCACAGATACGCAGTATTTT. It codes for CASSIQVGTDTQYF.

The chain joins TRBV12-3 or TRBV12-4 to TRBJ2-7; no clear D. The CDR3 covers 13 residues. V lost 1 base to trimming and J lost 5 bases, with 9 bases between them. The CDR3 sequence is CASSLGLVNEQYV. As DNA, the CDR3 is TGTGCCAGCAGTTTAGGGCTAGTCAACGAGCAGTACGTC.

In this sample, this clone turned up a few times. J is TRBJ1-5 and V is TRBV7-2, with D uncertain. V lost 2 bases and J 2 bases, leaving 13 bases between the germline ends. Germline V gene lookup returns CDR1 SGHTA and CDR2 FQGNSA. The CDR3 is made up of 16 amino acids. The CDR3 spells CASSLNIGMGNQPQHF. In nucleotides, the CDR3 is TGTGCCAGCAGCTTAAATATCGGTATGGGCAATCAGCCCCAGCATTTT.

The CDR3 nucleotides are TGTGCCACCACACCTCGGGAGGTAGCGGGGGGGCTTGGTACGCAGTATTTT. Translating it yields CATTPREVAGGLGTQYF. This chain connects TRBV21-1 to TRBJ2-3; the tabulated D call, TRBD2, remains unverified against the DNA. TRBV21-1 corresponds to a pseudogene. This CDR3 contains 17 residues.

The V gene is TRBV6-4, the J gene TRBJ2-5; the match to TRBD1 covers 11 bases. With 4 bases clipped from V and 3 bases from J, the junction kept 4 bases outside the gene matches. Germline V gene lookup returns CDR1 MRHNA and CDR2 SNTAGT. The CDR3 sequence is 15 residues long. In nucleotides, the CDR3 is TGTGCCAGCAGTGCCGGGACAGGGGGAAAAGAGACCCAGTACTTC. Amino acid sequence: CASSAGTGGKETQYF.

The chain couples TRBV10-3 to TRBJ1-2; D perhaps matches TRBD1 (6 bases). The CDR3 runs to 15 residues. The germline V gene has CDR1 ENHRY and CDR2 SYGVKD. Trimming pared 0 bases from V and 3 bases from J, leaving 11 bases between. The CDR3 DNA is TGTGCCATCAGTGAGTCGGGGGGGCCGGACTATGGCTACACCTTC. It translates to CAISESGGPDYGYTF.

The chain carries TRBV28 and TRBJ2-5; a possible D gene is TRBD1 (7 bases). The CDR3 is 14 residues long. The V gene lost 2 bases and the J gene lost 4 bases, with 11 bases spanning the gap. Germline CDR1 MDHEN, CDR2 SYDVKM. Written as DNA, the CDR3 is TGTGCCAGCAGTTTAGGGCAGGGGGGAGAGACCCAGTACTTC. This translates into CASSLGQGGETQYF. Combining the CDR3 with reference TRBV28 and TRBJ2-5 gives the whole variable domain DVKVTQSSRYLVKRTGEKVFLECVQDMDHENMFWYRQDPGLGLRLIYFSYDVKMKEKGDIPEGYSVSREKKERFSLILESASTNQTSMYLCASSLGQGGETQYFGPGTRLLVL.